One and the same sample provided the 28 T cell receptor beta chains below, sequenced in a study of OX40 agonist ivuxolimab in advanced cancers. TCRdb's copy holds only in-frame clones and misses some; the assay was immunoSEQ multiplex PCR. The sample includes roughly 84,000 clones, 81% of them seen just once. This specimen was CD4+ or CD8+ T cells sorted from blood, taken in a trial of the OX40 agonist ivuxolimab. The receptors were sampled from an adult with an advanced solid tumor such as melanoma, head and neck, liver or kidney cancer.

This chain uses TRBV4-2 with TRBJ1-4; D unresolved. CDR3 length equals 17 residues. V was trimmed by 0 bases and J by 8 bases, leaving 19 bases between them. Germline CDR1 is LGHNA and CDR2 is YNFKEQ. CDR3 sequence: CASSQDYLASNGEKLFF. In nucleotides, the CDR3 is TGTGCCAGCAGCCAAGATTACCTGGCCAGCAACGGAGAAAAACTGTTTTTT.

This clone came up many times. The chain combines TRBV4-1 with TRBJ2-2; D may be TRBD2 (6 bases). This CDR3 comprises 16 residues. From germline, CDR1 is MGHRA and CDR2 YSYEKL. V lost 3 bases and J 2 bases, leaving 13 bases between the germline ends. This CDR3 is CASSHPGEPNTGELFF. The CDR3 coding sequence is TGCGCCAGCAGCCACCCGGGAGAACCCAACACCGGGGAGCTGTTTTTT.

The CDR3 nucleotides are TGCGCCAGCAGGGTTGGGACTCGTGCGGACTATGGCTACACCTTC. Its protein product is CASRVGTRADYGYTF. The chain couples TRBV5-1 to TRBJ1-2; a weak D match, TRBD1 (5 bases). Trimming cost V 5 bases and J 3 bases, with 17 bases left between them. This CDR3 has 15 amino acids. Germline-derived CDR1 and CDR2 are SGHRS and YFSETQ.

V gene TRBV9 combines with J gene TRBJ2-3; TRBD2 matches at 7 bases. J was trimmed by 2 bases and V by 0 bases; bases with no gene match: 3. CDR1 and CDR2 from the germline V gene are SGDLS and YYNGEE. The CDR3 totals 15 residues. The CDR3 region has the DNA TGTGCCAGCAGCGTAGGCGGGAGCCCCACAGATACGCAGTATTTT. Its translation: CASSVGGSPTDTQYF. The entire variable domain, with the rest obtained from reference TRBV9 and TRBJ2-3, is as follows: DSGVTQTPKHLITATGQRVTLRCSPRSGDLSVYWYQQSLDQGLQFLIQYYNGEERAKGNILERFSAQQFPDLHSELNLSSLELGDSALYFCASSVGGSPTDTQYFGPGTRLTVL.

The chain employs TRBV6-5 and TRBJ1-2; D not certain. Germline V gene lookup returns CDR1 MNHEY and CDR2 SVGAGI. The CDR3 is 14 amino acids. The V gene lost 5 bases and the J gene lost 8 bases, with 18 bases spanning the gap. The CDR3 reads CASSVGSIGRGYTF. The CDR3 DNA is TGTGCCAGCAGTGTCGGCTCGATTGGTAGAGGCTACACCTTC.

The genes are TRBV6-1 and TRBJ1-4; possibly TRBD1 for D (5 bases). V was clipped by 3 bases and J by 7 bases, with 21 bases between them. The CDR3 has 17 residues. CDR1 and CDR2 from the germline V gene are MNHNS and SASEGT. CDR3 protein: CASSEFAPGPVSEKLFF. The CDR3 region has the DNA TGTGCCAGCAGTGAGTTCGCCCCAGGGCCGGTTAGTGAAAAACTGTTTTTT.

The chain carries TRBV4-3 and TRBJ1-2; no reliable D call. Trimming took 0 bases from V and 4 from J, leaving 9 bases between them. This CDR3 has 14 residues. Germline V gives CDR1 LGHNA, CDR2 YSLEER. The CDR3 DNA sequence: TGCGCCAGCAGCCAAGAGGAAGGTGGCTATGGCTACACCTTC. Residues: CASSQEEGGYGYTF.

CDR3 bases: TGTGCCAGCACCTGGGGGGAGTCTGACTACGAGCAGTACTTC. Its translation is CASTWGESDYEQYF. The chain recombines TRBV7-9 with TRBJ2-5; TRBD2 might be the D (6 bases). The better agreement between TRBJ2-7 and the DNA end casts doubt on the J call. Germline CDR1 reads SEHNR; CDR2 reads FQNEAQ (reference sequence). The CDR3 contains 14 residues.

CDR3 loop: CASRLSGRGPLPDTQYF. The CDR3, as DNA: TGTGCCAGCAGACTTAGCGGGAGAGGCCCCTTACCAGATACGCAGTATTTT. The chain joins TRBV2 to TRBJ2-3; 9 bases match TRBD2. V shed 6 bases, J shed 4 bases, and the junction held 14 bases outside the gene matches. Germline CDR1 and CDR2: SNHLY and FYNNEI. The CDR3 is 17 amino acids.

The gene calls are TRBV7-8 and TRBJ1-1, with D unclear. The germline V gene encodes CDR1 SGHVS and CDR2 FQNEAQ. V shed 3 bases and J shed 1 base, with 6 bases lying between them. There are 13 residues in the CDR3. The CDR3 nucleotides read TGTGCCAGCAGCTTGAGTAGGAACACTGAAGCTTTCTTT. It encodes CASSLSRNTEAFF.

The V and J genes are TRBV2 and TRBJ2-5; the D gene is possibly TRBD1 (6 bases). The end of the DNA is better explained by TRBJ2-7, so the J call may be wrong. The CDR3 contains 13 residues. CDR1 is SNHLY and CDR2 is FYNNEI in the germline V gene. This CDR3 is CASSDGTSYEQYF. CDR3 in DNA: TGTGCCAGCAGTGACGGGACAAGCTACGAGCAGTACTTC.

The chain uses TRBV4-1 and TRBJ1-1, with D perhaps TRBD1 (5 bases). This CDR3 spans 15 amino acids. Germline-derived CDR1 and CDR2 are MGHRA and YSYEKL. Trimming took 4 bases from V and 4 from J, leaving 16 bases between them. The CDR3 sequence is CASSPLRGLATEAFF. CDR3 nucleotide sequence: TGCGCCAGCAGCCCCCTGAGGGGCTTGGCCACTGAAGCTTTCTTT.

Judged by abundance, this clone is medium-sized. J is TRBJ1-5 and V is TRBV5-8; D is unresolved. Germline values: CDR1 SGHTS, CDR2 YDEGEE. The CDR3 sequence is 18 residues long. V was pared by 0 bases and J by 2 bases, with 18 bases between. CDR3 residues: CASSLGSLLGVRNQPQHF. The CDR3 DNA reads TGTGCCAGCAGCTTGGGATCTCTTCTGGGTGTTCGCAATCAGCCCCAGCATTTT.

DNA of the CDR3: TGTGCCAGCAGCAGACAGGGGCTGAACAATGAGCAGTTCTTC. Translation gives CASSRQGLNNEQFF. The V gene is TRBV11-1, the J gene TRBJ2-1; 8 bases match TRBD1. CDR1 is SGHAT, CDR2 FQDESV, per germline (reference sequence). The ends lost 5 bases at V and 5 bases at J; junction bases unmatched: 5. The CDR3 covers 14 residues.

The gene calls are TRBV18 and TRBJ2-7; 11 bases agree with TRBD2. This CDR3 region has 15 residues. Germline V gene data show CDR1 as KGHSH and CDR2 as LQKENI. The ends lost 6 bases at V and 4 bases at J; junction bases unmatched: 8. DNA for the CDR3: TGTGCCAGCTCTCCGGCTAGCGGGAGGTCGTACGAGCAGTACTTC. Amino acids: CASSPASGRSYEQYF.

V and J are TRBV2 and TRBJ1-1; D unresolved. The CDR3 extends over 14 amino acids. CDR1 is SNHLY, CDR2 FYNNEI, per germline. With 7 bases removed from V and 3 bases from J, the gap between germline ends came to 15 bases. CDR3 amino acids: CASTDVLGYTEAFF. The CDR3 DNA sequence: TGTGCCAGCACCGATGTTCTGGGTTACACTGAAGCTTTCTTT.

The chain uses TRBV5-4 and TRBJ2-5; TRBD1 agrees at 9 bases. V shed 4 bases and J 4 bases; nucleotides not matched to a gene: 5. Germline CDR1 reads SGHNT; CDR2 reads YYREEE (reference sequence). The CDR3 consists of 14 residues. CDR3 sequence (DNA): TGTGCCAGCAGCGGCGACAGGGGGGCAGAGACCCAGTACTTC. It codes for CASSGDRGAETQYF. Full variable domain (rest looked up from reference TRBV5-4 and TRBJ2-5): ETGVTQSPTHLIKTRGQQVTLRCSSQSGHNTVSWYQQALGQGPQFIFQYYREEENGRGNFPPRFSGLQFPNYSSELNVNALELDDSALYLCASSGDRGAETQYFGPGTRLLVL.

In this sample, this clone turned up a few times. This sequence joins TRBV19 and TRBJ2-1, with TRBD2 matching 12 bases. The junction had 6 bases not matched to a gene; V was cut back by 7 bases and J by 8 bases. Per germline, CDR1 LNHDA and CDR2 SQIVND (reference sequence). The CDR3 covers 14 residues. The CDR3 is CASNPSGGADEQFF. In nucleotides, the CDR3 is TGTGCCAGTAACCCTAGCGGGGGGGCCGATGAGCAGTTCTTC.

J is TRBJ1-6 and V is TRBV6-6, with a tentative D call TRBD1 (5 bases). The germline V gene encodes CDR1 MNHNY and CDR2 SVGAGI (reference sequence). The V and J ends lost 4 bases and 10 bases respectively, with 11 bases between them. CDR3 length: 13 amino acids. CDR3 in amino acids: CASSSPRDSPLHF. CDR3 nucleotide sequence: TGTGCCAGCAGTTCACCCAGGGACTCACCCCTCCACTTT.

This rearrangement joins TRBV7-8 to TRBJ1-4; no clear D. The V end was cut by 5 bases, the J end by 4 bases, with 14 bases between. This CDR3 has 15 amino acids. CDR1 SGHVS and CDR2 FQNEAQ come from the germline V gene. CDR3 protein: CASSKGGRINEKLFF. The DNA of the CDR3 is TGTGCCAGCAGCAAAGGCGGGCGGATTAATGAAAAACTGTTTTTT.

The J gene is TRBJ2-7, the V gene TRBV28; TRBD2 agrees at 8 bases. V shed 4 bases and J 2 bases; nucleotides not matched to a gene: 13. CDR1 is MDHEN, CDR2 SYDVKM, per germline. This CDR3 has 17 amino acids. The CDR3 DNA is TGTGCCAGCAGTTCCCCAGGGGATCGGCGGGGGGCCTACGAGCAGTACTTC. This gives the protein CASSSPGDRRGAYEQYF.

V is TRBV5-1 and J is TRBJ2-1; 9 nucleotides agree with TRBD1. The V and J ends lost 1 base and 4 bases, in that order; junction bases with no gene match: 9. CDR3 size: 17 residues. Germline V gives CDR1 SGHRS, CDR2 YFSETQ. CDR3 DNA sequence: TGCGCCAGCAGCTTGCAACCCCCGGGACAGGGATACAATGAGCAGTTCTTC. Its protein is CASSLQPPGQGYNEQFF.

In nucleotides, the CDR3 is TGTGCCAGTAGTATGGGGGCTGAAGCTTTCTTT. This translates into CASSMGAEAFF. This rearrangement joins TRBV19 to TRBJ1-1; D perhaps matches TRBD1 (5 bases). Germline V gives CDR1 LNHDA, CDR2 SQIVND (reference sequence). The CDR3 extends over 11 amino acids. Trimming took off 3 bases at V and 6 bases at J, with 5 bases between the two ends.

V usage is TRBV29-1 and J usage is TRBJ2-3; 9 bases line up with TRBD2. Germline V gene data show CDR1 as SQVTM and CDR2 as ANQGSEA. V lost 6 bases and J lost 4; bases outside the gene matches: 5. The CDR3 totals 13 residues. For the CDR3, the DNA is TGCAGCGTCCGGACTAGCGCCGCAGATACGCAGTATTTT. Protein: CSVRTSAADTQYF.

The rearrangement links TRBV19 to TRBJ2-5, with 8 bases matching TRBD1. The CDR3 contains 15 residues. Per germline, CDR1 LNHDA and CDR2 SQIVND (reference sequence). The trim removed 5 bases at V and 4 bases at J, leaving 9 bases unmatched. CDR3 region: CASSSTGGSGETQYF. As DNA, the CDR3 is TGTGCCAGTAGTTCAACAGGGGGTTCGGGAGAGACCCAGTACTTC.

The V call is TRBV19, the J call TRBJ1-2; 7 nucleotides line up with TRBD1. This CDR3 is built from 15 residues. From germline, CDR1 is LNHDA and CDR2 SQIVND (reference sequence). The trim removed 6 bases at V and 8 bases at J, leaving 15 bases unmatched. This CDR3 is CASSASGTAPKGYTF. The DNA of the CDR3 is TGTGCCAGTAGCGCCTCCGGGACAGCCCCTAAGGGCTACACCTTC.

The chain couples TRBV2 to TRBJ1-1; a possible D gene is TRBD1 (6 bases). Germline CDR1 SNHLY, CDR2 FYNNEI. This CDR3 has 13 residues. V lost 7 bases, J lost 5 bases, and 14 bases lay in between. CDR3 nucleotides: TGTGCCAGCAAAGGACAGTTGGAGACTGAAGCTTTCTTT. Translating it yields CASKGQLETEAFF. Full variable domain (rest looked up from reference TRBV2 and TRBJ1-1): EPEVTQTPSHQVTQMGQEVILRCVPISNHLYFYWYRQILGQKVEFLVSFYNNEISEKSEIFDDQFSVERPDGSNFTLKIRSTKLEDSAMYFCASKGQLETEAFFGQGTRLTVV.

This clone has only one observation. CDR3 amino acids: CASSLAQNTEAFF. CDR3 bases: TGTGCCAGCAGTTTAGCCCAGAACACTGAAGCTTTCTTT. The chain links TRBV28 to TRBJ1-1; D unclear. The germline V gene has CDR1 MDHEN and CDR2 SYDVKM. The CDR3 consists of 13 residues. V lost 2 bases and J lost 1, with 5 bases in between.